This T cell receptor beta chain originates from a study of T cell responses to AZD1222 COVID-19 vaccine. Overall study: Second doses were pooled across both intervals (about 4 or about 12 weeks).

CDR1 SGDLS and CDR2 YYNGEE come from the germline V gene. Trimming removed 5 bases from V and 4 bases from J, with 10 bases in between. This CDR3 has 14 residues. Sequencing used immunoSEQ multiplex PCR; TCRdb keeps in-frame clones, though not all of them. The sample contains around 140,000 clones, about 92% of which appear only once. For this clone: The antigen is undetermined.

Study findings and constraints: An increase in Spike-specific TCR breadth and depth was observed after two AZD1222 doses. Repertoire sampling was restricted to post-peak T cell response timepoints. Vaccine-related CD4 TCRs covered spike, predominating at 160-218 and 743-854.

The sequences come from peripheral blood, collected on day 0 of AZD1222 vaccination. V is TRBV9 and J is TRBJ1-6; no reliable D call. The receptor's source is an adult in good health. CDR3 bases: TGTGCCAGCAGGTTGACAAGGTATAATTCACCCCTCCACTTT. It is translated as CASRLTRYNSPLHF. The full variable domain, in which reference TRBV9 and TRBJ1-6 provide the parts outside the CDR3, is DSGVTQTPKHLITATGQRVTLRCSPRSGDLSVYWYQQSLDQGLQFLIQYYNGEERAKGNILERFSAQQFPDLHSELNLSSLELGDSALYFCASRLTRYNSPLHFGNGTRLTVT.